One and the same sample provided the 20 T cell receptor beta chains below, sequenced in a study of blood T cell repertoires in COVID-19. Sequenced by immunoSEQ multiplex PCR; TCRdb stores in-frame clones only, minus some. The data contain around 330,000 clones, roughly 89% of them singletons. Sequencing used PBMCs or T cells enriched from blood (not recorded which). These receptors came from a woman between 18 and 30 years old who had recovered from COVID-19.

The rearrangement joins TRBV9 to TRBJ1-1; TRBD1 matches at 7 bases. Germline trimming cut 3 bases from V and 0 bases from J; bases unmatched to any gene: 2. CDR1 is SGDLS, CDR2 YYNGEE, per germline. CDR3 length: 14 residues. The CDR3 sequence is CASSAGTVNTEAFF. CDR3 sequence (DNA): TGTGCCAGCAGCGCCGGGACAGTGAACACTGAAGCTTTCTTT.

V is TRBV28 and J is TRBJ2-7, with 7 positions matching TRBD2. Trimming took 5 bases from V and 6 from J; bases not matched to a gene: 13. Germline V gene data show CDR1 as MDHEN and CDR2 as SYDVKM. The CDR3 totals 15 residues. CDR3 loop: CASSGGLHFSSEQYF. CDR3 DNA sequence: TGTGCCAGCAGTGGGGGACTACATTTCTCTAGCGAGCAGTACTTC. Variable domain in full (rest from reference TRBV28 and TRBJ2-7): DVKVTQSSRYLVKRTGEKVFLECVQDMDHENMFWYRQDPGLGLRLIYFSYDVKMKEKGDIPEGYSVSREKKERFSLILESASTNQTSMYLCASSGGLHFSSEQYFGPGTRLTVT.

J is TRBJ1-2 and V is TRBV7-6, with 10 bases identical to TRBD1. The V gene end was trimmed by 0 bases and the J gene end by 4 bases; junction bases not matched to a gene: 5. Per the germline V gene, CDR1 is SGHVS and CDR2 is FNYEAQ. The CDR3 length is 16 residues. In DNA form, the CDR3 reads TGTGCCAGCAGCTTAGCCCGGGACAGGGGAGGCTATGGCTACACCTTC. This translates into CASSLARDRGGYGYTF. Variable domain in full (rest from reference TRBV7-6 and TRBJ1-2): GAGVSQSPRYKVTKRGQDVALRCDPISGHVSLYWYRQALGQGPEFLTYFNYEAQQDKSGLPNDRFSAERPEGSISTLTIQRTEQRDSAMYRCASSLARDRGGYGYTFGSGTRLTVV.

The V and J genes are TRBV4-3 and TRBJ2-2, with 7 bases that match TRBD2. V lost 0 bases, J lost 0 bases, and 1 base stayed unmatched. The CDR3 runs 16 residues. CDR1 and CDR2 (germline): LGHNA, YSLEER. CDR3 amino acids: CASSQDAGANTGELFF. CDR3 sequence (DNA): TGCGCCAGCAGCCAAGATGCGGGAGCGAACACCGGGGAGCTGTTTTTT.

The DNA for the CDR3 is TGTGCCAGCAGCTTAAATGGGGGAGGACCCAACTATGGCTACACCTTC. Translating it yields CASSLNGGGPNYGYTF. The chain is built from TRBV7-3 and TRBJ1-2; the D gene is possibly TRBD1 (5 bases). The CDR3 has 16 residues. Germline V lookup: CDR1 SGHTA, CDR2 FQGTGA. The V gene lost 1 base and the J gene lost 2 bases, with 14 bases spanning the gap.

The chain combines TRBV7-8 with TRBJ1-1; D perhaps matches TRBD1 (5 bases). CDR3 length equals 14 residues. Germline V gene sequence: CDR1 SGHVS, CDR2 FQNEAQ. Trimming left V 3 bases short and J 4 bases short, with 12 bases between. The CDR3 region is CASSLGGGGTEAFF. The DNA of the CDR3 is TGTGCCAGCAGCTTGGGGGGGGGAGGCACTGAAGCTTTCTTT.

This chain connects TRBV7-2 to TRBJ1-5; D ambiguous. CDR3 length equals 15 residues. Looked up from germline, CDR1 is SGHTA and CDR2 is FQGNSA. The ends were cut back, 5 bases at V and 0 bases at J, with 11 bases in the middle. CDR3 amino acids: CASSPLVNSNQPQHF. The CDR3 DNA is TGTGCCAGCAGCCCACTGGTAAATAGCAATCAGCCCCAGCATTTT.

V gene TRBV19 combines with J gene TRBJ2-5; 7 bases are shared with TRBD1. The CDR3 contains 14 residues. The V segment lost 0 bases and the J segment 5 bases; nucleotides outside the gene matches: 3. Germline V gene data show CDR1 as LNHDA and CDR2 as SQIVND (reference sequence). The DNA of the CDR3 is TGTGCCAGTAGTATAGACTTAGGGGGCGAGACCCAGTACTTC. Protein sequence: CASSIDLGGETQYF.

The genes are TRBV7-2 and TRBJ2-3, with TRBD2 matching over 13 bases. V dropped 5 bases and J dropped 4; count of bases not matched to a gene: 3. Germline V CDR1 and CDR2: SGHTA, FQGNSA. The CDR3 extends over 15 amino acids. CDR3 sequence reads: CASSIGLAGADTQYF. Here the CDR3 DNA reads TGTGCCAGCAGCATCGGACTAGCGGGAGCAGATACGCAGTATTTT.

The genes are TRBV5-4 and TRBJ1-1; D might be TRBD1 (5 bases). The V end was cut by 2 bases, the J end by 5 bases, with 10 bases between. Germline lookup yields CDR1 SGHNT and CDR2 YYREEE (reference sequence). This CDR3 region has 13 residues. The CDR3 DNA reads as TGTGCCAGCAGCTTACCGGGGGGGACTGAAGCTTTCTTT. It codes for CASSLPGGTEAFF.

J is TRBJ2-2 and V is TRBV12-5; D may be TRBD1 (5 bases). Germline CDR1 reads LGHNT; CDR2 reads FRNRAP. Trimming cost V 3 bases and J 3 bases, with 23 bases left between them. The CDR3 runs to 19 residues. CDR3 protein: CASGFPRQRGHRYTGELFF. The CDR3 bases are TGTGCTAGTGGTTTCCCGCGCCAAAGGGGTCATAGGTACACCGGGGAGCTGTTTTTT.

The chain couples TRBV14 to TRBJ2-2, with TRBD2 matching over 12 bases. The germline V gene encodes CDR1 SGHDN and CDR2 FVKESK. This CDR3 comprises 18 residues. Trimming at V came to 4 bases and at J to 5 bases, leaving 11 bases not matched to a gene. The CDR3 region has the DNA TGTGCCAGCAGCCTCGACCTAGCGGGAGGGCCGGGGACCGGGGAGCTGTTTTTT. This codes for CASSLDLAGGPGTGELFF. Variable domain in full (rest from reference TRBV14 and TRBJ2-2): EAGVTQFPSHSVIEKGQTVTLRCDPISGHDNLYWYRRVMGKEIKFLLHFVKESKQDESGMPNNRFLAERTGGTYSTLKVQPAELEDSGVYFCASSLDLAGGPGTGELFFGEGSRLTVL.

This clone was detected once. The chain couples TRBV4-3 to TRBJ2-2; 8 nucleotides line up with TRBD1. The CDR3 contains 18 residues. Looked up from germline, CDR1 is LGHNA and CDR2 is YSLEER. J lost 6 bases, V lost 1 base, and 13 bases had no gene match. CDR3 region: CASSQAPSTGDISGELFF. For the CDR3, the DNA is TGCGCCAGCAGCCAAGCTCCTTCGACAGGGGATATTTCCGGGGAGCTGTTTTTT.

CDR3 amino acids: CASSPLQGWSETQYF. For the CDR3, the DNA is TGTGCCAGCTCACCACTCCAGGGTTGGTCAGAGACCCAGTACTTC. The V gene is TRBV18, the J gene TRBJ2-5; tentatively, D is TRBD1 (5 bases). Trimming shortened V by 1 base and J by 4 bases, and 13 bases separated the two germline ends. Germline CDR1 and CDR2: KGHSH and LQKENI. The CDR3 loop spans 15 amino acids.

This clone was seen just once. The CDR3 here is CASSPQASLRDTIYGYTF. Written as DNA, the CDR3 is TGTGCCAGCTCACCCCAAGCCTCGTTAAGAGACACAATCTATGGCTACACCTTC. V and J are TRBV18 and TRBJ1-2, with D unresolved. Looked up from germline, CDR1 is KGHSH and CDR2 is LQKENI. There are 18 residues in the CDR3. V lost 3 bases and J lost 4, with 24 bases in between.

This chain connects TRBV6-4 to TRBJ1-1; possible D gene TRBD1, 5 bases. V was shortened by 10 bases and J by 0 bases, with 15 bases between the two germline ends. The CDR3 spans 14 residues. Germline V gene data show CDR1 as MRHNA and CDR2 as SNTAGT. The CDR3 sequence is CATGGVTMNTEAFF. CDR3 DNA sequence: TGTGCCACCGGGGGAGTAACCATGAACACTGAAGCTTTCTTT.

This sequence joins TRBV14 and TRBJ2-3; TRBD1 agrees at 7 bases. CDR1 and CDR2 (germline): SGHDN, FVKESK. The CDR3 has 17 amino acids. V trimming: 0 bases; J trimming: 4 bases; junction bases outside the gene matches: 10. The CDR3 DNA reads as TGTGCCAGCAGCCAAGATAGCGCGACAGGGTCCCCAGATACGCAGTATTTT. This codes for CASSQDSATGSPDTQYF.

The V and J genes are TRBV5-5 and TRBJ1-1, with D possibly being TRBD1 (5 bases). Germline CDR1 SGHKS, CDR2 YYEKEE (reference sequence). Trimming took 5 bases from V and 3 from J, leaving 14 bases between them. CDR3 length: 14 residues. CDR3 DNA: TGTGCCAGCAGTCCTCCCCGGGGGGACACTGAAGCTTTCTTT. Translation gives CASSPPRGDTEAFF.

The chain has TRBV7-9 and TRBJ2-1, with 9 bases aligning to TRBD1. CDR1 SEHNR and CDR2 FQNEAQ come from the germline V gene (reference sequence). The V and J ends lost 5 bases and 2 bases, in that order; junction bases with no gene match: 4. The CDR3 loop spans 15 amino acids. DNA for the CDR3: TGTGCCAGCAGCGCGACAGGGGGGGCCTACAATGAGCAGTTCTTC. Protein: CASSATGGAYNEQFF.

This chain uses TRBV5-1 with TRBJ1-1, with 7 bases aligning to TRBD1. After removal of 3 bases from V and 0 bases from J, the junction contained 5 bases not matched to a gene. Per germline, CDR1 SGHRS and CDR2 YFSETQ. This CDR3 spans 15 amino acids. Here the CDR3 DNA reads TGCGCCAGCAGCTCGAGGGGACAGTTGAACACTGAAGCTTTCTTT. Its protein product is CASSSRGQLNTEAFF.